The following is a T cell receptor beta chain sequence with its context. Antigen unknown. Both 60 Vbeta primers and 13 Jbeta primers went into the PCR. Assay used: immunoSEQ multiplex PCR; TCRdb lists only in-frame clones, some missing. The repertoire consists of some 180,000 clones, with around four fifths occurring once and the leading ten covering 1.5% to 2%. This sample stems from a study of cytomegalovirus exposure and HLA in healthy donors. In the study overall: Counted in an early data release were roughly 87 million unique TCRs from HLA-typed donors. Overall study findings and caveats: Highly shared variants forming one cluster were likely a sequencing artifact.

The specimen was PBMCs. This TCR derives from a woman younger than 45 in good health and CMV-seronegative.

CDR3 sequence (DNA): TGTGCCAGTAGCACCCGCGGCTCCATCTACGAGCAGTACTTC. Translating it yields CASSTRGSIYEQYF. V is TRBV19 and J is TRBJ2-7; D ambiguous. This CDR3 is built from 14 residues. Germline lookup yields CDR1 LNHDA and CDR2 SQIVND (reference sequence). The V gene lost 6 bases and the J gene lost 3 bases, with 15 bases spanning the gap.